This T cell receptor beta chain was sequenced for a study of cytomegalovirus exposure and HLA in healthy donors listed by TCRdb under 2017. At the level of the whole study: The 666 repertoires of the first cohort and the approximately 130 validation repertoires were produced on the same platform, according to a later analysis. The study combined high-throughput TCR immunosequencing, statistical association of individual TCRs with disease status, and machine learning to predict cytomegalovirus infection status. The study aimed to test whether cataloging public T cell receptors could reveal signatures of past pathogen exposure. Along with the approximately 620-subject first cohort, a separate validation cohort of 120 different subjects was used. Overall study outcomes, separate from this receptor: A later analysis lacked HLA typing for the validation cohort, so it scored co-occurrence in that cohort across all 120 or so repertoires. Cytomegalovirus status was reported to be diagnosed by the classifier with high specificity and sensitivity in both the original and validation cohorts. A later analysis found that TCRs clustered in the first cohort also tended to co-occur in the 95 to 150 validation repertoires, with just under 95% of cluster scores above 0. In vitro tests confirmed that a few of the cytomegalovirus-associated TCR beta chains recognize cytomegalovirus antigens. The authors suggested that the approach could potentially be generalized to other disease states and immunological phenotypes. Most TCR sequences were observed very rarely across donors, whereas some public TCRs were present in many individuals. The study listed 150 to 200 TCR beta chains as associated with cytomegalovirus.

Libraries came from the immunoSEQ multiplex PCR assay. In the original analysis: A statistical classification framework was built for diagnosing cytomegalovirus status from the catalog of TCR beta chain sequences. The immuneACCESS repertoire file appears here via TCRdb, limited to in-frame rearrangements. These files lack a portion of the clones; in checked studies, under half of the deficit traces to unresolved V genes, and the cause of the others is not known. That table furnishes V, J and clone size, whereas the DNA furnished D and trimming. For this sample there are 220,000 or so clones; roughly 84% appear just once. Of the sample, over 11% falls within the top ten clones. As regards this clone: Its cognate antigen has yet to be identified. No base-level quality is on record; no much larger clone is a single base apart.

The donors belonged to the validation cohort of 90 to 150 subjects, which was separate from the 666-subject first cohort. The CDR3 runs 15 amino acids, cysteine and phenylalanine included. Solely the CDR3 DNA is kept, with 45 bases framed from the first base. The V end gives up 0 bases and the J end 7 bases, leaving 9 bases in the junction not matched to a gene. As encoded in the germline V gene, CDR1 is MNHEY while CDR2 is SVGAGI. The chain is encoded by TRBV6-5 joined to TRBJ2-7; 7 junctional bases match TRBD1. The TCR was taken from a woman in her 30s in good health and CMV-seropositive. The specimen sequenced was PBMCs. The CDR3 here reads CASSYSRDSLGEQYF. The bases read TGTGCCAGCAGTTACTCGAGGGACAGCCTTGGGGAGCAGTACTTC.